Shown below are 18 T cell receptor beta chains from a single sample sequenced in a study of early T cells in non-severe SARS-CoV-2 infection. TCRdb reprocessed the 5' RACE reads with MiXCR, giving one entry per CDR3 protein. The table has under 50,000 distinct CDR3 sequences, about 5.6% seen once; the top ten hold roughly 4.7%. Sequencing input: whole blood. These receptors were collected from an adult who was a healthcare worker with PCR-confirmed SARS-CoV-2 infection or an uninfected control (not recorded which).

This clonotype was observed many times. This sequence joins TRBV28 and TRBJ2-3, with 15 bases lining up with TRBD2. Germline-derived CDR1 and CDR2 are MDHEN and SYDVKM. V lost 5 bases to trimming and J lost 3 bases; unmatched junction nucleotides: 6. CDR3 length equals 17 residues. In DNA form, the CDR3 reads TGTGCCAGCAGTCCCGGACTAGCGGGAGGGCCGACAGATACGCAGTATTTT. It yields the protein CASSPGLAGGPTDTQYF.

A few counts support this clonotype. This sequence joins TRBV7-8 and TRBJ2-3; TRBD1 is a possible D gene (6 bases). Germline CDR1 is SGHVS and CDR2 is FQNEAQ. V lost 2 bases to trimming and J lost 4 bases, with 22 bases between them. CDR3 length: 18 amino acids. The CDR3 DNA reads TGTGCCAGCAGCTTAAATGTTTTTGACAGGACCTCGGCAGATACGCAGTATTTT. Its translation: CASSLNVFDRTSADTQYF.

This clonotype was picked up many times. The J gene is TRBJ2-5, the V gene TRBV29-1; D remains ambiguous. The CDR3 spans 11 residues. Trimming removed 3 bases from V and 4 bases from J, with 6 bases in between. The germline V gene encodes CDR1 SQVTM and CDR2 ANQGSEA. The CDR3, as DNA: TGCAGCGTTGAGAAGGGAGAGACCCAGTACTTC. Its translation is CSVEKGETQYF. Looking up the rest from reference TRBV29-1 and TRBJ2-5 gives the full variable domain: SAVISQKPSRDICQRGTSLTIQCQVDSQVTMMFWYRQQPGQSLTLIATANQGSEATYESGFVIDKFPISRPNLTFSTLTVSNMSPEDSSIYLCSVEKGETQYFGPGTRLLVL.

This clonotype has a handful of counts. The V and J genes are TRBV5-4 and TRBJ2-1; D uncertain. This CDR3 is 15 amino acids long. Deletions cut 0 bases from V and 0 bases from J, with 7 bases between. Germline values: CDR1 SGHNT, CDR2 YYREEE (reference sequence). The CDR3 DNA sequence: TGTGCCAGCAGCTTGGCCCCAGGCTCCTACAATGAGCAGTTCTTC. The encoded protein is CASSLAPGSYNEQFF.

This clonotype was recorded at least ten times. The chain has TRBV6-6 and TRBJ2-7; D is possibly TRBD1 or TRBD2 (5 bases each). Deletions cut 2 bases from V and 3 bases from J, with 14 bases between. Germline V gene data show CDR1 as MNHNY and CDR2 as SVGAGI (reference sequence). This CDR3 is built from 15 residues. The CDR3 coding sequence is TGTGCCAGCAGTTACGCCCGTCGGGGCAGCTACGAGCAGTACTTC. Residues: CASSYARRGSYEQYF.

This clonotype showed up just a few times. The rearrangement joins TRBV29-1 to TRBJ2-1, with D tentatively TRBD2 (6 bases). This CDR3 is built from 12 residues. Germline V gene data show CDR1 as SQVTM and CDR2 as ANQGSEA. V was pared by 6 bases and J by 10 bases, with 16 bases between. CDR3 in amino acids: CSVAGRGVEQFF. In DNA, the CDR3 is TGCAGCGTCGCGGGGCGAGGGGTCGAGCAGTTCTTC.

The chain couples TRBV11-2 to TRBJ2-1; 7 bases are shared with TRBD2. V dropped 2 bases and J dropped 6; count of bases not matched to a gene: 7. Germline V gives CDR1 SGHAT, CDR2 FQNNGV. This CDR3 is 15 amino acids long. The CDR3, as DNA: TGTGCCAGCAGCTTACTAGCGGTAGGGCCCAATGAGCAGTTCTTC. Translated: CASSLLAVGPNEQFF.

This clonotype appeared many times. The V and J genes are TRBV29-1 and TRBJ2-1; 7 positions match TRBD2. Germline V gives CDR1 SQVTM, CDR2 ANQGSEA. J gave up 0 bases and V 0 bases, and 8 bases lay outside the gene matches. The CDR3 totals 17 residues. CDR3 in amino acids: CSVEESRAGSSYNEQFF. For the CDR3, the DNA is TGCAGCGTTGAAGAGAGTCGAGCGGGGAGCTCCTACAATGAGCAGTTCTTC.

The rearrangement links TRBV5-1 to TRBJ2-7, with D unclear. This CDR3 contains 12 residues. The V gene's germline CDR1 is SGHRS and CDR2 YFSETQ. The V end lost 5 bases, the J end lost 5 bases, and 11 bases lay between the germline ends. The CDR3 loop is CASRPNRDEQYF. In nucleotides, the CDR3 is TGCGCCAGCAGGCCGAACCGGGACGAGCAGTACTTC.

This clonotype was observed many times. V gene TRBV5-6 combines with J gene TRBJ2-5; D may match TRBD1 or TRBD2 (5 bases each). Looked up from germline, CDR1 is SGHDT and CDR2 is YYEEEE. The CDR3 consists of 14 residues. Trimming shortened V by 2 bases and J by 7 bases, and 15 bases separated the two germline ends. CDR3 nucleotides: TGTGCCAGCAGCTTACGGGGCCAACACCCGACCCAGTACTTC. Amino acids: CASSLRGQHPTQYF.

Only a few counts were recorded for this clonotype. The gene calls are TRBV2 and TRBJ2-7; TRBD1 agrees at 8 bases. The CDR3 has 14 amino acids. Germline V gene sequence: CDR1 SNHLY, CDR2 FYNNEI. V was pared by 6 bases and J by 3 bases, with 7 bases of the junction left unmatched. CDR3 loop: CASRLGQAVYEQYF. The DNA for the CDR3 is TGTGCCAGCAGACTGGGACAGGCGGTCTACGAGCAGTACTTC.

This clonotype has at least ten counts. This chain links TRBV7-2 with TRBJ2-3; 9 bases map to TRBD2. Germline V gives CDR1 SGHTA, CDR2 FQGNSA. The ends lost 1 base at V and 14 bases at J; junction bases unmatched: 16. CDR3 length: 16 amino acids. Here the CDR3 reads CASSLGNLAGVKRLYF. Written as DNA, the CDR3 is TGTGCCAGCAGCTTAGGGAACTTAGCGGGGGTCAAACGTTTGTATTTT.

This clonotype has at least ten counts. CDR3: CASSMRQDGTQYF. In nucleotides, the CDR3 is TGTGCCAGCAGCATGCGACAGGACGGGACCCAGTACTTC. The J gene is TRBJ2-5, the V gene TRBV7-2; tentatively, D is TRBD1 (6 bases). Between the trimmed V and J ends, which lost 5 bases and 7 bases, there was a span of 14 bases. The CDR3 is 13 amino acids. Germline assignment: CDR1 SGHTA and CDR2 FQGNSA.

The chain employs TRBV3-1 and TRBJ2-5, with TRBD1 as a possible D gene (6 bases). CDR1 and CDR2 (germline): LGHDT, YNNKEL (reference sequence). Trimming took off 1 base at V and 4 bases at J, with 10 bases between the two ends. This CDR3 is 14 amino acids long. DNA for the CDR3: TGTGCCAGCAGCCAAGGGCAGGGGAGAGAGACCCAGTACTTC. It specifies CASSQGQGRETQYF.

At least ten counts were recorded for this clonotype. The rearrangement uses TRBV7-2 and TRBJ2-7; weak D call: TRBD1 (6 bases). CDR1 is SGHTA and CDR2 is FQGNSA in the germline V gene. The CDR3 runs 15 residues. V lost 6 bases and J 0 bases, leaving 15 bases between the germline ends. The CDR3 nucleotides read TGTGCCAGCAGTTTTAGACAGGCCCCCTCCTACGAGCAGTACTTC. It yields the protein CASSFRQAPSYEQYF.

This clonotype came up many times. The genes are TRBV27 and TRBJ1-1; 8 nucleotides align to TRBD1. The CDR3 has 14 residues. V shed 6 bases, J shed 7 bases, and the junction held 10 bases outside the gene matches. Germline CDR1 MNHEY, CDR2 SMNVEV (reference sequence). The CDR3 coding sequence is TGTGCCAGCAGCCCTACTCAGGGGGCGGGTGAAGCTTTCTTT. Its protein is CASSPTQGAGEAFF.

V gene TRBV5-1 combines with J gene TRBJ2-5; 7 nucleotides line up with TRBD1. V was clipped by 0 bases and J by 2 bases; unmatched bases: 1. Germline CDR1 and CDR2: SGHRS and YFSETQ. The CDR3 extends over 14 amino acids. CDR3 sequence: CASSLVGQQETQYF. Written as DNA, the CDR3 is TGCGCCAGCAGCTTGGTGGGACAGCAAGAGACCCAGTACTTC. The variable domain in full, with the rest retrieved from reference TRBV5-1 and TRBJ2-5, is KAGVTQTPRYLIKTRGQQVTLSCSPISGHRSVSWYQQTPGQGLQFLFEYFSETQRNKGNFPGRFSGRQFSNSRSEMNVSTLELGDSALYLCASSLVGQQETQYFGPGTRLLVL.

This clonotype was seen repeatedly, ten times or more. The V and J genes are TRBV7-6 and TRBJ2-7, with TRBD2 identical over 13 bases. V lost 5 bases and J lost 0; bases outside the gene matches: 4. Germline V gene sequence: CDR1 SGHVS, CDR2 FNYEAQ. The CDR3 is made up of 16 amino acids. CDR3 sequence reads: CASSEGLAGDSYEQYF. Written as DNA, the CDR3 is TGTGCCAGCAGCGAAGGACTAGCGGGGGACTCCTACGAGCAGTACTTC.